This T cell receptor beta chain came from a study of CD8 T cells in ankylosing spondylitis. Notes on the study in general: One TCR beta motif, made up of under ten highly homologous variants, appeared characteristic of ankylosing spondylitis blood. Clones linked to disease were reported to show significant enrichment in matched ankylosing spondylitis synovial fluid.

In germline, CDR1 is SEHNR, CDR2 FQNEAQ (reference sequence). The V end lost 2 bases, the J end lost 6 bases, and 14 bases lay between the germline ends. CDR3 size: 15 residues. A quantitative 5'-RACE method, one with molecular barcodes, was used to make TCR beta libraries. MiXCR was run by TCRdb on the 5' RACE reads, yielding one entry per CDR3 protein. The data show more than 150,000 distinct CDR3 sequences, with over 10% seen just once and 15% to 20% held by the top ten. At least ten counts were recorded for this clonotype. No antigen is known for it. The gene calls are TRBV7-9 and TRBJ2-1; D perhaps matches TRBD1 (5 bases). This receptor was obtained from a male donor with ankylosing spondylitis or in good health (not recorded which). What was sequenced was blood, either unsorted or a sorted T cell fraction (not recorded which). The CDR3 bases are TGTGCCAGCAGCTTATCGACAGACCTTGTCAATGAGCAGTTCTTC. Residues: CASSLSTDLVNEQFF.